This TCR beta chain was recorded in a study of tumor-infiltrating lymphocytes in primary liver carcinoma (dated by TCRdb to the late 2010s). As for the study more broadly: Roughly five patients with histopathologically diagnosed primary liver carcinoma underwent surgical resection in China between 2015 and March 2016. Samples yielded roughly 3.65 to 7.5 million productive TCRbeta reads; read depth did not differ significantly between tissue types. Hepatocellular carcinoma (four) or combined HCC and intrahepatic cholangiocarcinoma (one) was present in the five patients, who were three men and two women aged 30 to 69 years. Reproducibility between technical replicate repertoires was high, with correlation coefficients above 0.95 and mean shared-clone rates roughly 0.87. TCRbeta repertoire sequencing covered roughly 35 specimens from 5 patients: roughly 25 tumor regions, 5 adjacent noncancerous liver tissues and 5 peripheral blood samples. For each liver tumor, the study sampled five regions along with adjacent normal tissue and blood, and applied TCRbeta repertoire sequencing, expression microarrays and whole-exome sequencing. Tumors of the five patients were stage T1-T3 N0M0 with maximum diameters of 4.2 to 10 cm.

This clonotype was counted ten times or more. Its target antigen remains unknown. Per-nucleotide qualities are absent, and no much larger clonotype sits a single base away. TCRbeta-specific cDNA was reverse-transcribed from about 500 ng total RNA using a constant-region primer and ProtoScript II reverse transcriptase. Three nested multiplex PCR rounds, following a slightly modified ARM-PCR procedure, were used to build the TCRbeta libraries. Each of the first two PCR rounds ran for approximately 10 cycles and used multiplex TRBV1-TRBV30 forward primers together with a Cbeta reverse primer. A final 25-cycle PCR with Deep VentR polymerase added sample barcodes and Illumina adapters. Before sequencing, amplicons between 200 and 500 bp were purified from gel using a QIAquick gel extraction kit. TCRbeta amplicons were sequenced on an Illumina HiSeq 2500 with 250-bp paired-end reads. Under the source paper's analysis protocol: Quality trimming of reads was performed with Trimmomatic v0.33, and paired reads were merged with FLASH v1.2.11 so that full CDR3 sequences could be recovered. MiGEC v1.2.1b assigned V, D and J germline segments to the rearranged TCRbeta sequences. Clonotype statistics, along with Shannon-Wiener diversity indices, were calculated using VDJtools v1.0.0. Except for diversity analysis, only the 250 most abundant clonotypes of each sample were used in subsequent analyses to reduce sampling bias. TCRdb passed the public sequencing reads through fastp at Q25 and MiXCR, retaining productive beta sequences. Identical CDR3 protein sequences are pooled into one entry, listed with their most common genes and DNA. In this record, the V and J calls reflect TCRdb's handling and not the investigators' own analysis. The sample records 300,000 to 350,000 distinct CDR3 sequences, less than 70% of which are singletons. About 6.5% of the sample rests with the top ten.

The CDR3 runs 17 amino acids, cysteine and phenylalanine included. Just CDR3 DNA is preserved here, 51 bases in frame from base 1. V and J are trimmed by 0 bases and 8 bases, and the gene matches miss 9 bases of the junction. CDR1 and CDR2 (MNHNY, SVGAGI) derive from the germline V gene (reference sequence). Study-wide conclusions, independent of this receptor: The top 250 clones accounted for a significantly greater share of the repertoire in tumors than in blood (p = 0.039). Because only the TCR beta chain was sequenced and unpaired alpha chains were not captured, true repertoire diversity is likely underestimated. Because the samples were bulk and unsorted, CD4+ and CD8+ T cell repertoires could not be compared. Repertoire overlap was higher between tumor regions (mean about 36%) than tumor-adjacent (roughly 17%) or tumor-blood (approximately 14%) pairs, consistent with antigen-driven expansion. Only four or five patients were included in the study, and the authors note that the findings should be validated in a larger study.

TRIzol reagent was used to extract blood RNA from unsorted whole blood, while the DNeasy Blood & Tissue kit provided the germline DNA. At the time of sampling, the patients had chronic HBV infection and had not received any treatment. Before surgery, about 4 milliliters of peripheral blood were drawn into K2EDTA tubes. Material for sequencing was peripheral blood. This TCR was recovered from a man aged 35 to 55 with primary liver carcinoma and hepatitis B virus infection. The chain joins TRBV6-6 to TRBJ1-6; 8 of the junction bases match TRBD1. Read as DNA, the sequence is TGTGCCAGCAGTTACTCTGGGGCAGGGGGCGAAGATTCACCCCTCCACTTT. Translated, it reads CASSYSGAGGEDSPLHF.